One and the same sample provided the 32 T cell receptor beta chains below, sequenced in a study of cytomegalovirus exposure and HLA in healthy donors. It was with 60 Vbeta and 13 Jbeta primers that the PCR ran. Generated by immunoSEQ multiplex PCR, the TCRdb table keeps only in-frame clones and is missing some. Found here are about 130,000 clones, approximately 8.9% of them singletons; the top ten hold about 7.5%. Sequenced: PBMCs. The origin of the receptors is a woman between 40 and 55 years old in good health and CMV-seropositive.

The chain combines TRBV5-1 with TRBJ2-3; possible D gene TRBD2, 5 bases. Trimming cost V 4 bases and J 0 bases, with 12 bases left between them. This CDR3 comprises 15 residues. Germline V gene lookup returns CDR1 SGHRS and CDR2 YFSETQ. The CDR3, as DNA: TGCGCCAGCAGCCTCGGGATTTCTAGCACAGATACGCAGTATTTT. The encoded protein is CASSLGISSTDTQYF.

This clone was observed a few times. The chain has TRBV18 and TRBJ2-5; possibly TRBD2 for D (6 bases). The CDR3 is made up of 13 amino acids. Trimming cost V 0 bases and J 5 bases, with 7 bases left between them. CDR1 is KGHSH and CDR2 is LQKENI in the germline V gene. The CDR3 loop is CASSPPGGETQYF. In DNA form, the CDR3 reads TGTGCCAGCTCACCACCTGGGGGGGAGACCCAGTACTTC.

This clone came up a few times. The V call is TRBV5-4, the J call TRBJ2-7, with 10 bases matching TRBD2. V shed 0 bases, J shed 6 bases, and the junction held 12 bases outside the gene matches. Germline V gene data show CDR1 as SGHNT and CDR2 as YYREEE (reference sequence). The CDR3 is made up of 17 amino acids. The CDR3 spells CASSLGSGGKSLSEQYF. The CDR3 DNA is TGTGCCAGCAGCTTGGGTAGCGGGGGGAAATCTCTATCCGAGCAGTACTTC.

The chain has TRBV5-1 and TRBJ2-3; 9 bases align to TRBD2. Germline CDR1 and CDR2: SGHRS and YFSETQ. This CDR3 is built from 16 residues. Trimming cost V 0 bases and J 2 bases; bases outside gene matches: 4. The CDR3 bases are TGCGCCAGCAGCTTGGGGCTAGCGGGGAACACAGATACGCAGTATTTT. Protein: CASSLGLAGNTDTQYF.

CDR3 protein: CASSQGVTGFGYGYTF. The CDR3 DNA reads TGTGCCAGCAGCCAAGGAGTCACAGGGTTTGGCTATGGCTACACCTTC. V gene TRBV14 combines with J gene TRBJ1-2; perhaps TRBD1 as D (6 bases). This CDR3 has 16 residues. Trimming shortened V by 1 base and J by 4 bases, and 16 bases separated the two germline ends. Germline V lookup: CDR1 SGHDN, CDR2 FVKESK.

The genes are TRBV30 and TRBJ2-7; TRBD2 matches 13 bases. Per germline, CDR1 GTSNPN and CDR2 SVGIG (reference sequence). The CDR3 runs 21 residues. V was clipped by 2 bases and J by 0 bases; unmatched bases: 19. CDR3: CAWSNRTLITGLAGVSYEQYF. CDR3 bases: TGTGCCTGGAGTAACAGAACTCTCATAACTGGACTAGCGGGGGTCTCCTACGAGCAGTACTTC.

The chain combines TRBV6-6 with TRBJ1-1, with D unclear. The CDR3 extends over 16 amino acids. V lost 3 bases and J 0 bases, leaving 14 bases between the germline ends. The germline V gene has CDR1 MNHNY and CDR2 SVGAGI (reference sequence). The CDR3 reads CASSYFEGRMNTEAFF. Here the CDR3 DNA reads TGTGCCAGCAGTTATTTCGAGGGAAGAATGAACACTGAAGCTTTCTTT.

The rearrangement links TRBV7-2 to TRBJ1-1, with 9 nucleotides matching TRBD1. This CDR3 has 15 residues. The V segment lost 5 bases and the J segment 5 bases; nucleotides outside the gene matches: 9. Germline CDR1 reads SGHTA; CDR2 reads FQGNSA. The CDR3 region is CASSMNRGRGTEAFF. DNA of the CDR3: TGTGCCAGCAGCATGAACAGGGGGCGAGGGACTGAAGCTTTCTTT.

This clone was observed a handful of times. The sample holds other DNA sequences that translate to the same CDR3. In DNA, the CDR3 is TGTGCCATCAGTGAGTCGGCTAGCTCTGGAAACACCATATATTTT. It codes for CAISESASSGNTIYF. The chain recombines TRBV10-3 with TRBJ1-3; unclear D gene. Trimming removed 0 bases at V and 0 bases at J, with 6 bases between. The CDR3 length is 15 residues. Germline assignment: CDR1 ENHRY and CDR2 SYGVKD.

The chain combines TRBV6-5 with TRBJ1-5, with D possibly being TRBD1 (6 bases). The CDR3 contains 15 residues. V lost 5 bases to trimming and J lost 3 bases, with 14 bases between them. From germline, CDR1 is MNHEY and CDR2 SVGAGI. This CDR3 is CASSAITGFNQPQHF. In DNA, the CDR3 is TGTGCCAGCAGTGCAATTACAGGGTTCAATCAGCCCCAGCATTTT.

Only a few counts were recorded for this clone. V gene TRBV19 combines with J gene TRBJ1-1, with TRBD1 matching over 11 bases. CDR1 and CDR2 (germline): LNHDA, SQIVND (reference sequence). This CDR3 spans 13 amino acids. The junction had 4 bases not matched to a gene; V was cut back by 6 bases and J by 7 bases. CDR3 in amino acids: CASSQGTGGEAFF. Here the CDR3 DNA reads TGTGCCAGTAGCCAAGGGACAGGGGGTGAAGCTTTCTTT.

V is TRBV29-1 and J is TRBJ2-7; TRBD1 is a possible D gene (5 bases). The germline V gene encodes CDR1 SQVTM and CDR2 ANQGSEA. The CDR3 length is 12 residues. V was pared by 5 bases and J by 6 bases, with 14 bases between. CDR3 in amino acids: CSVQGNPSEQYF. In DNA, the CDR3 is TGCAGCGTTCAGGGTAACCCCTCCGAGCAGTACTTC.

This clone showed up just a few times. The V gene is TRBV15, the J gene TRBJ2-7, with 9 bases identical to TRBD2. The CDR3 has 14 amino acids. V lost 1 base to trimming and J lost 2 bases; unmatched junction nucleotides: 0. Germline lookup yields CDR1 LNHNV and CDR2 YYDKDF (reference sequence). Here the CDR3 DNA reads TGTGCCACCAGCAGAGGCGGGGGGGCCTACGAGCAGTACTTC. As protein: CATSRGGGAYEQYF.

This clone was seen a few times. V usage is TRBV6-6 and J usage is TRBJ1-4; D is unresolved. V shed 0 bases and J shed 3 bases, with 11 bases lying between them. The CDR3 totals 16 residues. CDR1 and CDR2 from the germline V gene are MNHNY and SVGAGI (reference sequence). In DNA, the CDR3 is TGTGCCAGCAGTTACTCCCCGGGGAGGGCTAATGAAAAACTGTTTTTT. Its translation is CASSYSPGRANEKLFF.

About this clone: Other DNA sequences in this sample translate to the same CDR3. The chain has TRBV5-4 and TRBJ1-1; TRBD1 matches at 12 bases. The CDR3 is 15 residues long. V was clipped by 3 bases and J by 2 bases; unmatched bases: 2. Germline lookup yields CDR1 SGHNT and CDR2 YYREEE (reference sequence). CDR3 sequence: CASSWGQGANTEAFF. CDR3 coding DNA: TGTGCCAGCAGCTGGGGACAGGGGGCTAACACTGAAGCTTTCTTT.

This clone was seen a handful of times. The rearrangement uses TRBV5-6 and TRBJ2-7; 7 positions agree with TRBD1. The junction had 10 bases not matched to a gene; V was cut back by 4 bases and J by 3 bases. This CDR3 has 15 residues. Per the germline V gene, CDR1 is SGHDT and CDR2 is YYEEEE. In DNA form, the CDR3 reads TGTGCCAGCAGCCTTTCAGACAGGGCGGACTACGAGCAGTACTTC. It specifies CASSLSDRADYEQYF. Using reference TRBV5-6 and TRBJ2-7 for the parts outside the CDR3, the full variable domain is DAGVTQSPTHLIKTRGQQVTLRCSPKSGHDTVSWYQQALGQGPQFIFQYYEEEERQRGNFPDRFSGHQFPNYSSELNVNALLLGDSALYLCASSLSDRADYEQYFGPGTRLTVT.

This clone was observed a few times. The rearrangement uses TRBV19 and TRBJ2-1; TRBD2 matches 7 bases. The CDR3 is 16 amino acids. V shed 5 bases and J 1 base; nucleotides not matched to a gene: 8. Germline-derived CDR1 and CDR2 are LNHDA and SQIVND (reference sequence). DNA of the CDR3: TGTGCCAGTAGTCGGTCGGGGGGAGAGTCCTACAATGAGCAGTTCTTC. Translating gives CASSRSGGESYNEQFF.

This clone has a handful of counts. The chain uses TRBV5-4 and TRBJ1-5; tentative D call: TRBD1 (5 bases). This CDR3 spans 14 amino acids. With 7 bases removed from V and 0 bases from J, the gap between germline ends came to 11 bases. Germline CDR1 is SGHNT and CDR2 is YYREEE (reference sequence). CDR3 DNA: TGTGCCAGCTCTATCCAGGGTAGCAATCAGCCCCAGCATTTT. This sequence encodes CASSIQGSNQPQHF.

The sample holds a few counts of this clone. The chain joins TRBV6-4 to TRBJ2-2; D might be TRBD1 (6 bases). The CDR3 has 14 residues. The V end lost 3 bases, the J end lost 4 bases, and 9 bases lay between the germline ends. CDR1 and CDR2 (germline): MRHNA, SNTAGT. DNA for the CDR3: TGTGCCAGCAGTGAACAGGGCTTCACCGGGGAGCTGTTTTTT. The encoded protein is CASSEQGFTGELFF.

V gene TRBV6-5 combines with J gene TRBJ2-7, with 8 bases that match TRBD1. This CDR3 spans 12 amino acids. Trimming removed 10 bases from V and 5 bases from J; junction bases left unmatched: 7. Germline CDR1 MNHEY, CDR2 SVGAGI. This chain's CDR3 is CATKDRVHEQYF. The CDR3 coding sequence is TGTGCCACCAAGGACAGGGTCCACGAGCAGTACTTC.

This clone was counted at least ten times. The chain links TRBV5-6 to TRBJ1-3; maybe TRBD1 (5 bases). This CDR3 comprises 15 residues. Trimming stripped 0 bases from V and 4 bases from J, with 11 bases between. CDR1 and CDR2 (germline): SGHDT, YYEEEE. The CDR3 reads CASSLGGGQGNTIYF. Written as DNA, the CDR3 is TGTGCCAGCAGCTTGGGGGGCGGCCAAGGAAACACCATATATTTT.

The rearrangement uses TRBV2 and TRBJ1-2; 9 bases align to TRBD1. The V segment lost 4 bases and the J segment 6 bases; nucleotides outside the gene matches: 3. Germline V gene data show CDR1 as SNHLY and CDR2 as FYNNEI. This CDR3 is built from 13 residues. The CDR3 DNA sequence: TGTGCCAGCAGTGTCAGGACAGGGGATGGCTACACCTTC. Translated: CASSVRTGDGYTF.

The V and J genes are TRBV19 and TRBJ2-3, with 7 nucleotides matching TRBD2. Germline trimming cut 2 bases from V and 5 bases from J; bases unmatched to any gene: 7. Germline CDR1 LNHDA, CDR2 SQIVND (reference sequence). The CDR3 totals 15 residues. The CDR3, as DNA: TGTGCCAGTAGTATATGGGGGGGGAAGGGAGATACGCAGTATTTT. This sequence encodes CASSIWGGKGDTQYF.

The chain uses TRBV10-3 and TRBJ1-5, with 11 bases lining up with TRBD1. CDR3 length equals 17 residues. The ends lost 10 bases at V and 2 bases at J; junction bases unmatched: 13. Germline V gene sequence: CDR1 ENHRY, CDR2 SYGVKD. The chain's CDR3 is CATTPGQGAIGNQPQHF. The CDR3 DNA reads as TGTGCCACTACGCCCGGACAGGGGGCTATTGGCAATCAGCCCCAGCATTTT.

The CDR3 here is CASSGHSMGATQYF. The CDR3 region has the DNA TGTGCCAGCAGTGGCCACTCGATGGGGGCTACGCAGTATTTT. This chain joins TRBV6-4 and TRBJ2-3; D might be TRBD1 (6 bases). Germline-derived CDR1 and CDR2 are MRHNA and SNTAGT. V was shortened by 4 bases and J by 8 bases, with 16 bases between the two germline ends. This CDR3 has 14 amino acids.

There are a few counts of this clone. This chain links TRBV5-1 with TRBJ2-3, with 11 positions matching TRBD2. From germline, CDR1 is SGHRS and CDR2 YFSETQ. J gave up 6 bases and V 4 bases, and 10 bases lay outside the gene matches. The length of the CDR3 is 16 residues. As DNA, the CDR3 is TGCGCCAGCAGCCTATTGACTAGCGGGGTTGGGGATACGCAGTATTTT. Translation: CASSLLTSGVGDTQYF.

The chain employs TRBV18 and TRBJ2-2; possible D gene TRBD2, 7 bases. V lost 1 base to trimming and J lost 6 bases, with 12 bases between them. CDR3 length: 15 amino acids. Looked up from germline, CDR1 is KGHSH and CDR2 is LQKENI. The CDR3 region has the DNA TGTGCCAGCTCACCACGGGGGGGCCCTTCCGGGGAGCTGTTTTTT. It is translated as CASSPRGGPSGELFF.

This clone was picked up a small number of times. The chain has TRBV5-1 and TRBJ1-1, with a possible D match to TRBD1 (5 bases). The CDR3 loop spans 15 amino acids. Trimming removed 2 bases at V and 4 bases at J, with 15 bases between. Germline assignment: CDR1 SGHRS and CDR2 YFSETQ. CDR3 in DNA: TGCGCCAGCAGCTTTTACGGGGGTGGGAGCACTGAAGCTTTCTTT. It yields the protein CASSFYGGGSTEAFF. The whole variable domain, remainder taken from reference TRBV5-1 and TRBJ1-1, is KAGVTQTPRYLIKTRGQQVTLSCSPISGHRSVSWYQQTPGQGLQFLFEYFSETQRNKGNFPGRFSGRQFSNSRSEMNVSTLELGDSALYLCASSFYGGGSTEAFFGQGTRLTVV.

The chain recombines TRBV2 with TRBJ1-5; TRBD1 is a possible D gene (6 bases). The V end lost 6 bases, the J end lost 4 bases, and 7 bases lay between the germline ends. Germline V CDR1 and CDR2: SNHLY, FYNNEI. This CDR3 comprises 12 residues. The CDR3 DNA is TGTGCCAGCAGCACAGGGAATCAGCCCCAGCATTTT. As protein: CASSTGNQPQHF.

The chain is built from TRBV9 and TRBJ2-3; 7 positions agree with TRBD2. Germline V gives CDR1 SGDLS, CDR2 YYNGEE. Losses at the gene ends were 0 bases for V and 1 base for J; bases not matched to a gene: 2. The CDR3 is 15 residues long. The CDR3 loop is CASSVGLAGTDTQYF. In nucleotides, the CDR3 is TGTGCCAGCAGCGTAGGGCTAGCGGGCACAGATACGCAGTATTTT.

V usage is TRBV9 and J usage is TRBJ2-2; 7 nucleotides align to TRBD2. Germline CDR1 and CDR2: SGDLS and YYNGEE. V was clipped by 4 bases and J by 0 bases; unmatched bases: 6. The CDR3 covers 16 residues. CDR3 amino acids: CASSRTRGANTGELFF. Here the CDR3 DNA reads TGTGCCAGCAGCCGAACCCGGGGGGCGAACACCGGGGAGCTGTTTTTT.

This clone has just a few counts. The rearrangement uses TRBV9 and TRBJ2-7; 7 bases are shared with TRBD1. Germline V gives CDR1 SGDLS, CDR2 YYNGEE. Trimming removed 4 bases from V and 7 bases from J; junction bases left unmatched: 8. The CDR3 covers 13 residues. This CDR3 is CASSFSPRGEQYF. The CDR3 DNA is TGTGCCAGCAGCTTTTCCCCCAGGGGGGAGCAGTACTTC.